The text below deals with one T cell receptor (beta chain). This clonotype was found a few times. Its antigen is not yet known. Nothing much larger sits one base from this clone, and base qualities are not available. The data originate from a study of spatial heterogeneity in lung cancer (dated by TCRdb to between 2017 and 2020). About the study as a whole: More beta-chain than alpha-chain transcripts were consistently detected, likely reflecting higher beta-chain transcript abundance. Nonsynonymous mutation counts, determined by whole-exome sequencing of tumor tissue, were related to TCR repertoire features. In tumor regions, TCR transcript counts showed a strong correlation with a T cell transcriptional module score derived from matched bulk RNA-seq. In non-small cell lung cancer, the study made a quantitative comparison of TCR alpha and beta repertoires among multiple tumor regions, matched nontumor lung and blood. In the raw uncorrected reads, each unique combination of TCR and UMI appeared more than ten times on average. At surgery, both alpha and beta chains were TCR-sequenced in over 200 tumor regions, approximately 64 matched nontumor lung samples and some 58 PBMC samples.

On the study overall, not on this receptor specifically: The count of ubiquitous expanded TCRs correlated with the count of ubiquitous nonsynonymous mutations, and the count of regional expanded TCRs correlated with the count of regional nonsynonymous mutations. A correlation was observed between the number of expanded intratumoral alpha and beta TCRs and the tumor nonsynonymous mutation count. TCR-seq coverage of tumor T cells was estimated at only around 7% for alpha chains and 12% to 15% for beta chains. Additional single-cell paired TCR alpha and beta sequencing was considered necessary to confirm, at a functional level, the hypothesis that regional TCRs recognize regional mutations.

The library relied on 5' RACE. TCRdb names NextSeq 500 as the instrument used. To allow correction of PCR and sequencing errors, the TCR library protocol tagged every TCR cDNA molecule with a unique molecular identifier. The original pipeline was this. TCR identification, UMI-based error correction and CDR3 extraction were all carried out with Decombinator tools. Expanded TCRs were defined as those above a frequency of 2 per 1,000, corresponding to the top 1% of the tumor frequency distribution. Expanded tumor TCRs were classed as regional if statistically deemed absent (corrected P<0.05) from at least one tumor region, otherwise ubiquitous. Renyi diversity was computed with the R vegan package after each repertoire had been subsampled 100 times to 5,000 TCRs. CDR3 similarity networks were built from amino acid triplet string-kernel similarity, connecting CDR3s with pairwise similarity above 0.82. TCRdb redid the processing of the public reads, applying fastp at Q25 and MiXCR, and retained in-frame beta chains. Rows matching on CDR3 protein sequence are summarized as one entry with the most common DNA and genes. The V and J calls and clone size are TCRdb's, not the authors'. The sample profile shows roughly 550 distinct CDR3 sequences; approximately 11% of them were found once. The top ten clonotypes cover less than 65% of the sample.

The sample's time point label is to be understood as: sample taken at primary tumor resection. Samples were obtained from 65 to 90 patients with early-stage, untreated non-small cell lung cancer from the lung TRACERx cohort. Whole RNA extracted from tumor and nontumor lung tissue, or from cryopreserved PBMC samples, was used for TCR sequencing without cell sorting. Only patients with enough RNA available from two or more tumor regions were chosen for TCR sequencing. Tumor and adjacent nontumor lung specimens were reviewed by a lung pathologist before selection. The specimen was lung tumor tissue, collected at surgery. The clonotype originates from a male donor with early-stage non-small cell lung cancer.

The nucleotides read TGTGCCAGTAGTATCTGGCCTCCTAACTATGGCTACACCTTC. The encoded protein is CASSIWPPNYGYTF. The chain is encoded by TRBV19 joined to TRBJ1-2; the D gene lacks a confident call. Deletion took 3 bases off V and 0 bases off J, with a span of 8 bases between the germline ends. There are 14 amino acids in the CDR3, from cysteine to phenylalanine inclusive. Just CDR3 DNA is preserved here, 42 bases in frame from base 1. CDR1 and CDR2, per the germline V gene (reference sequence), are LNHDA and SQIVND.